One T cell receptor beta chain is described in this entry. Its antigen remains unknown. This sample is drawn from a study of post-analysis software for immune sequencing data. cDNA libraries of TCR beta carried unique molecular identifiers. A population of roughly 1 to 11 million T cells gave rise to 450,000 to 500,000 cDNA molecules. TCRdb re-called the PCR reads through MiXCR, storing one row per CDR3 protein. Among approximately 730,000 distinct CDR3 sequences listed, 35% to 55% were seen once. Study-level points and caveats: By F measure, strong co-clustering occurred among samples prepared in the same batch. With TRBV5-6, TRBV5-1 and TRBV20-1 included, about five TRBV segments were more frequent in patients than in controls. Relative to controls, patients with multiple sclerosis showed significantly lower normalized Chao1 diversity.

The CDR3 is 15 amino acids. V gave up 0 bases and J gave up 6 bases; unmatched junction bases: 5. The germline gives CDR1 ENHRY, CDR2 SYGVKD. This sequence was found in a girl aged 5-17 years with multiple sclerosis. The rearrangement links TRBV10-3 to TRBJ2-1; 7 nucleotides line up with TRBD2. Input material: blood. The CDR3 nucleotides are TGTGCCATCAGTGAGTCGGGGGGGACGGGCAATGAGCAGTTCTTC. Its protein is CAISESGGTGNEQFF.